The T cell receptor (beta chain) described here comes from a study of cytomegalovirus exposure and HLA in healthy donors. Per the germline V gene, CDR1 is KGHSH and CDR2 is LQKENI. Trimming took 3 bases from V and 1 from J, leaving 8 bases between them. CDR3 length: 14 amino acids. Vbeta (60) and Jbeta (13) primers were used in the PCR. Libraries were prepared by immunoSEQ multiplex PCR; TCRdb keeps only in-frame clonotypes and omits some of them. Seen here are about 160,000 clones, 75% observed once, and the top ten hold more than 2.5%. This clone was recorded a few times. This clonotype was sampled from a female donor in good health and CMV-seronegative. The rearrangement joins TRBV18 to TRBJ2-3; D unclear. The sequenced sample was PBMCs. CDR3 in DNA: TGTGCCAGCTCACCCCCGGTCGGCACAGATACGCAGTATTTT. Translation gives CASSPPVGTDTQYF.